This record covers a single T cell receptor (beta chain). Antigen unknown. The data originate from a study of blood T cells in healthy people across ages. Whole-study findings and limits: CMV infection status of these donors was not known.

A second 7 to 11 cycle PCR used barcoded and J-beta primers. In TCRdb, the 5' RACE reads were re-called with MiXCR into one record per CDR3 protein. The table has over a million distinct CDR3 sequences, approximately 39% seen once. Germline-derived CDR1 and CDR2 are MNHNS and SASEGT. The CDR3 has 15 residues. Trimming cost V 3 bases and J 5 bases; bases outside gene matches: 6. Isolation yielded PBMCs, at least 6.5 million per sample, in every case. The chain employs TRBV6-1 and TRBJ1-4; TRBD1 aligns across 7 bases. Sequencing was performed on blood. The origin of this receptor is a woman in her late teens or twenties in good health. DNA of the CDR3: TGTGCCAGCAGTGACCAGGACAGGTCGAATGAAAAACTGTTTTTT. Amino acid sequence: CASSDQDRSNEKLFF.